The following is a T cell receptor (beta chain) sequence with its context. This sample was taken from a study of blood T cell repertoires in COVID-19. Study-wide context: Sites across the United States, Italy and Spain contributed samples from acute and convalescent COVID-19.

The protocol was immunoSEQ multiplex PCR, while the TCRdb copy is restricted to in-frame clones and leaves out a portion. This sample has about 200,000 clones; more than 70% occur once, and the top ten carry about 1.6%. The germline V and J ends were trimmed by 4 bases and 0 bases, with 10 bases remaining between them. This CDR3 is built from 14 residues. The germline gives CDR1 SGHNT, CDR2 YYREEE (reference sequence). The specimen was peripheral blood. This receptor was taken from a man aged 18 to 30 with active or convalescent COVID-19. This chain joins TRBV5-4 and TRBJ2-5, with D tentatively TRBD2 (6 bases). CDR3 sequence: CASSARDYQETQYF. DNA for the CDR3: TGTGCCAGCAGCGCCCGGGACTACCAAGAGACCCAGTACTTC.